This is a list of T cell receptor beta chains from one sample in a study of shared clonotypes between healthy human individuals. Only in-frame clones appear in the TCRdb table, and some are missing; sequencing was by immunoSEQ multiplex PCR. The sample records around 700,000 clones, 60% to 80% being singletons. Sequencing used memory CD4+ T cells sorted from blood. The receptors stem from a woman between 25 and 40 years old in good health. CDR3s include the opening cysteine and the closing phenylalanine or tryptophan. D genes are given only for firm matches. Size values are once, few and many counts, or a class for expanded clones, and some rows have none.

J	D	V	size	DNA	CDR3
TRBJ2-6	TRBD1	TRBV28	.	TGTGCCAGCAGCCCGTGGACAGGGAGCAATGGGGCCAACGTCCTGACTTTC	CASSPWTGSNGANVLTF
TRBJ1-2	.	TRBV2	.	TGTGCCAGCAGTGAGCCGACTGTAAACTATGGCTACACCTTC	CASSEPTVNYGYTF
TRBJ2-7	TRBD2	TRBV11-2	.	TGTGCCAGCAGCTTAGGCGCACTAGCGGGAGGGTCCTACGAGCAGTACTTC	CASSLGALAGGSYEQYF
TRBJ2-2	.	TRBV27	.	TGTGCCAGCAGATCCGGTGTTGGGGGAGGAGAGAACACCGGGGAGCTGTTTTTT	CASRSGVGGGENTGELFF
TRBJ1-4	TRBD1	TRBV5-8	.	TGTGCCAGCAGCGGGGGACAGGAACGAACTGAAAAACTGTTTTTT	CASSGGQERTEKLFF
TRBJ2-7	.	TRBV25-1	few	TGTGCCAGCAGTGACTACGAGCAGTACTTC	CASSDYEQYF
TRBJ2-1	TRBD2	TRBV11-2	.	TGTGCCAGCAGGGCGGGGGCGACTAGCGGGCTGCACAATGAGCAGTTCTTC	CASRAGATSGLHNEQFF
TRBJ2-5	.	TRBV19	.	TGTGCCAGTAGTCGACAGCCCACCTCGGAGACCCAGTACTTC	CASSRQPTSETQYF
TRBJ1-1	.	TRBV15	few	TGTGCCACCAGCCCCCAGGCCGGGGTGACTGAAGCTTTCTTT	CATSPQAGVTEAFF
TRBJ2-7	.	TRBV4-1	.	TGCGCCAGCAGCCAAGGAGGGACCTACGAGCAGTACTTC	CASSQGGTYEQYF
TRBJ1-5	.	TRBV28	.	TGTGCCAGCAGGGGGCCCTACCAAAATCAGCCCCAGCATTTT	CASRGPYQNQPQHF
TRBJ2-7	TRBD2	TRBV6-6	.	TGTGCCAGCAGTCCCCGACTAGCGGAGGGCTACGAGCAGTACTTC	CASSPRLAEGYEQYF
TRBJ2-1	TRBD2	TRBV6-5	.	TGTGCCAGCAGTTACATCCTAGCGGGAGGCCCTAATGAGCAGTTCTTC	CASSYILAGGPNEQFF
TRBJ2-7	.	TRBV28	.	TGTGCCAGCAGGCAAACTAGAGCGGACTACGAGCAGTACTTC	CASRQTRADYEQYF
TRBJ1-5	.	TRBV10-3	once	TGTGCCATCAGTGGGACGGCGGTGGGTATGGGCAATCAGCCCCAGCATTTT	CAISGTAVGMGNQPQHF
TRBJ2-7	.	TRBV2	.	TGTGCCAGCAGTGTGGAAAGGGGATTTTACGAGCAGTACTTC	CASSVERGFYEQYF
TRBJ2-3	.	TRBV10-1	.	TGCGCCAGCAGTGATGGGGGATTGGATACGCAGTATTTT	CASSDGGLDTQYF
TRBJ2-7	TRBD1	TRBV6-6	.	TGTGCCAGCAGCACACAGGGGTTACATTCCTACGAGCAGTACTTC	CASSTQGLHSYEQYF
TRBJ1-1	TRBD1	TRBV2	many	TGTGCCAGCAGGGACAGGGTGATGAACACTGAAGCTTTCTTT	CASRDRVMNTEAFF
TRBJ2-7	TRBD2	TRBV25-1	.	TGTGCCAGCAGTGCGCAACTAGCGGGAGAGAGAGAGCAGTACTTC	CASSAQLAGEREQYF
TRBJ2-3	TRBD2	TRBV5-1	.	TGCGCCAGCAGCTTGGGACTAGCGGGAGGGACTAGCACAGATACGCAGTATTTT	CASSLGLAGGTSTDTQYF
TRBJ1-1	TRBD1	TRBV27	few	TGTGCCAGCAGTGGGGGGACAGGGGGCACTGAAGCTTTCTTT	CASSGGTGGTEAFF
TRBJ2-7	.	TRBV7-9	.	TGTGCCAGCAGCCGGCAGGGGAGCCCCTACGAGCAGTACTTC	CASSRQGSPYEQYF
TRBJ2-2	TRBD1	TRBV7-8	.	TGTGCCAGCAGCTCAGGACAGGGGGTGGGCACCGGGGAGCTGTTTTTT	CASSSGQGVGTGELFF
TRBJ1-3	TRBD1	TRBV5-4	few	TGTGCCAGCAGCTTGCGACAGGGCTCTGGAAACACCATATATTTT	CASSLRQGSGNTIYF
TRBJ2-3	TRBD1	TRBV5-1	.	TGCGCCAGCAGCTTGCAGACAGGGTCTGGCACAGATACGCAGTATTTT	CASSLQTGSGTDTQYF
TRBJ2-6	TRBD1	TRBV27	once	TGTGCCAGCAGTTCCCCAGGGGGCAGGGGGCTCTCTGGGGCCAACGTCCTGACTTTC	CASSSPGGRGLSGANVLTF
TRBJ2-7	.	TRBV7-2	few	TGTGCCAGCAGCTGGCAGGGTGGGGACTACGAGCAGTACTTC	CASSWQGGDYEQYF
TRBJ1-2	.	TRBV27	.	TGTGCCAGCAGTTTTGTTAAATCTGGCTACACCTTC	CASSFVKSGYTF
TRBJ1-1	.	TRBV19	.	TGTGCCAGTAGTATAGAACCCCGCATAACTGAAGCTTTCTTT	CASSIEPRITEAFF